The rows below give T cell receptor beta chains drawn from one sample of a study of cytomegalovirus exposure and HLA in healthy donors. Method: immunoSEQ multiplex PCR; TCRdb's copy keeps in-frame clones and lacks some. The data show some 90,000 clones, roughly 79% seen once. The sample taken for sequencing was PBMCs. The receptor set was obtained from a woman in her 70s in good health and CMV-seropositive. Both conserved end residues are part of each CDR3. A D gene is named only where the DNA matches it firmly. Clone size is stated in some rows and not others, as once, few, many or a class when expanded.

clone_size j_call d_call v_call cdr3_nt cdr3_aa
. TRBJ2-5 TRBD1 TRBV9 TGTGCCAGCAGCGTAGAGACAGGGATCGGGACCCAGTACTTC CASSVETGIGTQYF
. TRBJ1-2 TRBD1 TRBV28 TGTGCCAGCGCCCGGGGACAGGCCTATGGCTACACCTTC CASARGQAYGYTF
few TRBJ2-7 . TRBV20-1 TGCAGTGCGGCAGAACGGGACGAGCAGTACTTC CSAAERDEQYF
. TRBJ2-2 TRBD2 TRBV18 TGTGCCAGCTCACCAAGGCTAGCGGGCCTCGGGGAGCTGTTTTTT CASSPRLAGLGELFF
. TRBJ2-3 . TRBV7-9 TGTGCCAGCAGCATCAGCGGAGGACAGCTCAGAGATACGCAGTATTTT CASSISGGQLRDTQYF
. TRBJ2-6 TRBD2 TRBV5-1 TGCGCCAGCAGCTGGGGGGGTCAGCCTACCTCTGGGGCCAACGTCCTGACTTTC CASSWGGQPTSGANVLTF
. TRBJ2-7 . TRBV27 TGTGCCAGCAGTGCCCGACAGTACTACGAGCAGTACTTC CASSARQYYEQYF
. TRBJ2-2 TRBD1 TRBV5-6 TGTGCCAGCAGCGCGGCCCGGGACAGGGGGTTGAACACCGGGGAGCTGTTTTTT CASSAARDRGLNTGELFF
. TRBJ1-5 TRBD1 TRBV7-9 TGTGCCAGCAGCTTGGGACAGGGGATCACAGGGCCCCAGCATTTT CASSLGQGITGPQHF
. TRBJ2-5 . TRBV11-2 TGTGCCAGCAGCTTAGAACTTCGGGACCAAGAGACCCAGTACTTC CASSLELRDQETQYF
. TRBJ1-1 TRBD1 TRBV19 TGTGCCAGTAGTATTGACAGGGAGAACACTGAAGCTTTCTTT CASSIDRENTEAFF
. TRBJ2-1 . TRBV19 TGTGCCAGTAGTATAGGGGGCCCTCCAGGCTCCTACAATGAGCAGTTCTTC CASSIGGPPGSYNEQFF
. TRBJ1-2 . TRBV7-2 TGTGCCAGCAGCCCTGACGGGATTAACTATGGCTACACCTTC CASSPDGINYGYTF
. TRBJ2-7 TRBD1 TRBV7-9 TGTGCCAGCAGCCCGGGACAGGGCGTCGGCGGGCACGAGCAGTACTTC CASSPGQGVGGHEQYF
. TRBJ1-5 TRBD1 TRBV25-1 TGTGCCAGCAGTGTGGGCCCCTCGACAGGGGTGAATCAGCCCCAGCATTTT CASSVGPSTGVNQPQHF
. TRBJ2-1 TRBD1 TRBV5-1 TGCGCCAGCAGGTCCCTAATTAGGGGACAGGGGGGAACGGGCAATGAGCAGTTCTTC CASRSLIRGQGGTGNEQFF
once TRBJ2-7 . TRBV14 TGTGCCAGCAGCCAAACCGGGATGGCCTACGAGCAGTACTTC CASSQTGMAYEQYF
few TRBJ2-3 . TRBV4-3 TGCGCCAGCAGCCAAAGCGACGGAACTAGCACAGATACGCAGTATTTT CASSQSDGTSTDTQYF
. TRBJ2-6 . TRBV10-2 TGCGCCACCCCAACAGGAAAATCTGGGGCCAACGTCCTGACTTTC CATPTGKSGANVLTF
. TRBJ2-1 TRBD1 TRBV7-2 TGTGCCAGCAGCTCCACAGGGGGTCGGGGTGAGCAGTTCTTC CASSSTGGRGEQFF
. TRBJ1-1 TRBD1 TRBV6-1 TGTGCCAGCAGTCGACAGGGGGGGGACACTGAAGCTTTCTTT CASSRQGGDTEAFF
. TRBJ1-2 TRBD1 TRBV19 TGTGCCAGTAGTGGACAGGCAAACTATGGCTACACCTTC CASSGQANYGYTF
. TRBJ2-1 . TRBV19 TGTGCCAGTAGTATTGAGGGCAGAGACTATGAGCAGTTCTTC CASSIEGRDYEQFF
. TRBJ2-3 . TRBV27 TGTGCCAGCAGTTTATCAGAGGTCACAGATACGCAGTATTTT CASSLSEVTDTQYF
. TRBJ2-7 TRBD2 TRBV6-1 TGTGCCAGCAGTGAAGCTGGGACTAGCGGGTTCTACGAGCAGTACTTC CASSEAGTSGFYEQYF
. TRBJ2-3 TRBD2 TRBV7-3 TGTGCCAGCAGCTTAAGCGGGGGGACGCCAGGAGATACGCAGTATTTT CASSLSGGTPGDTQYF
. TRBJ2-7 TRBD2 TRBV28 TGTGCCAGCAGTTACGGGACTAGCGGGAGGATTTACGAGCAGTACTTC CASSYGTSGRIYEQYF
. TRBJ1-4 . TRBV10-3 TGTGCCATCAGTGATCCGACGACTTCTTCAGCTAATGAAAAACTGTTTTTT CAISDPTTSSANEKLFF
. TRBJ1-2 . TRBV7-3 TGTGCCAGCAGCTTAACAACAGGGATCATCAATGGCTACACCTTC CASSLTTGIINGYTF
. TRBJ1-5 TRBD1 TRBV30 TGTGCCTGGAGCAGGGACAGTCAAAATCAGCCCCAGCATTTT CAWSRDSQNQPQHF
. TRBJ2-3 TRBD2 TRBV4-1 TGTGCCAGCAGCCAAGAGGCGGGGGCAGATACGCAGTATTTT CASSQEAGADTQYF
. TRBJ2-2 . TRBV10-1 TGCGCCAGCAGTGAGGTTGCGTCCACCTCAACCGGGGAGCTGTTTTTT CASSEVASTSTGELFF
. TRBJ1-5 . TRBV7-8 TGTGCCAGCAGCTTAGCACCCGCGGGGGGCGATCAGCCCCAGCATTTT CASSLAPAGGDQPQHF
. TRBJ1-1 . TRBV25-1 TGTGCCAGCAGTGAATGGGGGGGAGACACTGAAGCTTTCTTT CASSEWGGDTEAFF
once TRBJ2-7 TRBD1 TRBV18 TGTGCCAGCTCACCAGGGACAGGGGGCGTGAACGAGCAGTACTTC CASSPGTGGVNEQYF
. TRBJ2-3 . TRBV4-2 TGTGCCAGCAGCAATCAACACAGGGCAACCACAGATACGCAGTATTTT CASSNQHRATTDTQYF
. TRBJ2-2 . TRBV10-3 TGTGCCATCAGTTGGGGCGGTATCTCCGGGGAGCTGTTTTTT CAISWGGISGELFF
. TRBJ2-7 TRBD1 TRBV2 TGTGCCAGCAGTCTAGGGACAGGCGGGTACTTC CASSLGTGGYF
. TRBJ1-2 . TRBV19 TGTGCCAGTAGTATAGTTTACAGCTCGAAAACGTTAAACTATGGCTACACCTTC CASSIVYSSKTLNYGYTF
few TRBJ1-4 . TRBV27 TGTGCCAGCAGTTCCGGGACACGGGGAGGGAATGAAAAACTGTTTTTT CASSSGTRGGNEKLFF
. TRBJ2-7 . TRBV5-1 TGCGCCAGCAGCTTGGCCGGAGCCCTCCACGAGCAGTACTTC CASSLAGALHEQYF
once TRBJ2-5 . TRBV18 TGTGCCAGCTCACCAAACGGGGAGACCCAGTACTTC CASSPNGETQYF
. TRBJ2-3 TRBD2 TRBV6-5 TGTGCCAGCAGAGGGAGGGCCACAGATACGCAGTATTTT CASRGRATDTQYF
. TRBJ2-7 TRBD2 TRBV6-5 TGTGCCAGCAGTTCCAGGCTAGCGGGAGGTCGGGAGCAGTACTTC CASSSRLAGGREQYF
. TRBJ2-1 TRBD1 TRBV4-2 TGTGCCAGCAGCCGCACTCCGGGACAGGGGATCTACAATGAGCAGTTCTTC CASSRTPGQGIYNEQFF
. TRBJ2-7 . TRBV28 TGTGCCAGCAGCGCTAGGGGGACACCGGACCTCATTGGGTACTTC CASSARGTPDLIGYF
. TRBJ1-1 . TRBV27 TGTGCCAGCGGCCCTTATATTGACACTGAAGCTTTCTTT CASGPYIDTEAFF
once TRBJ2-7 . TRBV7-2 TGTGCCAGCAGCCCCCAACACTACGAGCAGTACTTC CASSPQHYEQYF
. TRBJ1-1 . TRBV11-2 TGTGCCAGCAGCCCGAGGACTTGGACGGAGAACACTGAAGCTTTCTTT CASSPRTWTENTEAFF
few TRBJ2-7 TRBD2 TRBV27 TGTGCCAGCAGTTTAACTAGCGGTCCCTACGAGCAGTACTTC CASSLTSGPYEQYF
. TRBJ2-1 TRBD1 TRBV28 TGTGCCAGCATTACAGGGGGCAGGGAGCAGTTCTTC CASITGGREQFF
. TRBJ2-3 TRBD2 TRBV11-3 TGTGCCAGCAGCCCTAGAAGCGGGGGAGGCACAGATACGCAGTATTTT CASSPRSGGGTDTQYF
. TRBJ2-5 TRBD2 TRBV9 TGTGCCAGCAGCCACGGCGGGGGGGCCTTAGAGACCCAGTACTTC CASSHGGGALETQYF
. TRBJ1-3 . TRBV9 TGTGCCAGCAGCGTCCGGGGGGCTGGAAACACCATATATTTT CASSVRGAGNTIYF
. TRBJ1-1 . TRBV7-2 TGTGCCAGCAGCTTTTCAACAGGGATGAACACTGAAGCTTTCTTT CASSFSTGMNTEAFF
. TRBJ2-2 TRBD1 TRBV28 TGTGCCAGCATTACCGGACAGGGGTTCACCGGGGAGCTGTTTTTT CASITGQGFTGELFF
. TRBJ2-7 . TRBV19 TGTGCCAGTAGTAAATACAGGGCCTCCTACGAGCAGTACTTC CASSKYRASYEQYF
. TRBJ2-7 TRBD2 TRBV28 TGTGCCACCGGACTAGTACTCGCCGAGCAGTACTTC CATGLVLAEQYF
few TRBJ2-7 TRBD2 TRBV5-1 TGCGCCAGCAGTAGGGAGGGCGCGACCTACGAGCAGTACTTC CASSREGATYEQYF